This is a list of T cell receptor beta chains from one sample in a study of beta chain features in type 1 diabetes. Sequenced by immunoSEQ multiplex PCR; TCRdb stores in-frame clones only, minus some. The repertoire holds about 360,000 clones, with over 9.5% as singletons. Sequenced material: naive CD4+ T cells from blood. The source is a man between 18 and 29 years old in good health. Both conserved end residues are part of each CDR3.

len | j_gene | v_gene | CDR3aa
16 | TRBJ2-1 | TRBV27 | CASSLQLAGGTNEQFF
15 | TRBJ2-7 | TRBV27 | CASSLQQGVGYEQYF
16 | TRBJ2-3 | TRBV9 | CASSVGVAGYTDTQYF
16 | TRBJ1-2 | TRBV23-1 | CASPNNGTGNLYGYTF
14 | TRBJ1-2 | TRBV28 | CASSFAGANYGYTF
15 | TRBJ2-1 | TRBV6-5 | CASSYHGQGVNEQFF
12 | TRBJ1-1 | TRBV7-9 | CASSPTGTEVFF
14 | TRBJ2-1 | TRBV19 | CASRSSGTDNEQFF
13 | TRBJ2-3 | TRBV28 | CASLRGDIDTQYF
17 | TRBJ1-2 | TRBV6-1 | CASSEALGTGLNYGYTF
13 | TRBJ1-2 | TRBV2 | CASSAERGLWFTF
16 | TRBJ2-2 | TRBV5-1 | CASSLGASRGTGELFF
17 | TRBJ2-1 | TRBV7-3 | CASSLVGWTSGNGEQFF
16 | TRBJ1-1 | TRBV19 | CASSIDHWQANTEAFF
15 | TRBJ2-4 | TRBV7-9 | CASSLLRSAKNIQYF
17 | TRBJ2-1 | TRBV4-3 | CASSQVIVGSSYNEQFF
14 | TRBJ1-4 | TRBV19 | CASTRTATNEKLFF
16 | TRBJ2-5 | TRBV30 | CAWSRTGGRVTETQYF
13 | NA | TRBV25-1 | CASNRDSHYEQYF
15 | TRBJ2-7 | TRBV14 | CASSQARGRAYEQYF
17 | TRBJ1-5 | TRBV4-1 | CASSQDPPGYSNQPQHF
15 | TRBJ2-1 | TRBV12-5 | CASGSGTRKRDEQFF
13 | TRBJ2-7 | TRBV6-5 | CASSRTGGNEQYF
17 | TRBJ1-1 | TRBV6-1 | CASRESLYRGRNTEAFF
11 | TRBJ2-7 | TRBV29-1 | CSVAGGNEQYF
17 | TRBJ1-1 | TRBV5-1 | CASSLAGGYRGNTEAFF
14 | TRBJ1-5 | TRBV7-9 | CASSRGGSNQPQHF
13 | TRBJ1-1 | TRBV7-3 | CASSPQGGTEAFF
15 | TRBJ2-4 | TRBV7-2 | CASSLGTSGGRKKYF
11 | TRBJ2-7 | TRBV30 | CAWTQGLGQYF
16 | TRBJ2-1 | TRBV7-9 | CASSLVGLAGVYEQFF
13 | TRBJ1-2 | TRBV6-5 | CASSRDSPYGYTF